The clone carrying this TCR beta chain was seen once. Its antigen is currently unknown. The data stem from a study of a mutant IDH1 vaccine in newly diagnosed glioma. The overall study: Patients under treatment included approximately 60% males and approximately 40% females and had a mean age of approximately 44 years.

The study, taken as a whole, reports: Seemingly, pseudoprogression had no relation to changes in the top peripheral T cell clonotypes. Vaccine-induced responses were seen in roughly 93% of patients, spanning several MHC alleles.

Germline CDR1 reads MNHEY; CDR2 reads SVGAGI. The CDR3 extends over 15 amino acids. V lost 4 bases to trimming and J lost 1 base, with 10 bases between them. Only in-frame clones appear in the TCRdb table, and some are missing; sequencing was by immunoSEQ multiplex PCR. The table includes 60,000 to 75,000 clones, 79% detected once. Stated time point: baseline, week 1 (first vaccination visit). Regarding treatment: pre-vaccination baseline after standard-of-care therapy. Each of the donors came in with new WHO grade 3 or 4 astrocytomas that were IDH1-mutant and ATRX-lost. This sample comprised PBMCs, obtained from a glioma patient treated with radiotherapy, temozolomide or both. This TCR was recovered from a man aged 45 to 65 with glioma. J is TRBJ2-2 and V is TRBV6-5, with D tentatively TRBD1 (6 bases). DNA for the CDR3: TGTGCCAGCAGTTTACAGGGATTGAACACCGGGGAGCTGTTTTTT. This gives the protein CASSLQGLNTGELFF.